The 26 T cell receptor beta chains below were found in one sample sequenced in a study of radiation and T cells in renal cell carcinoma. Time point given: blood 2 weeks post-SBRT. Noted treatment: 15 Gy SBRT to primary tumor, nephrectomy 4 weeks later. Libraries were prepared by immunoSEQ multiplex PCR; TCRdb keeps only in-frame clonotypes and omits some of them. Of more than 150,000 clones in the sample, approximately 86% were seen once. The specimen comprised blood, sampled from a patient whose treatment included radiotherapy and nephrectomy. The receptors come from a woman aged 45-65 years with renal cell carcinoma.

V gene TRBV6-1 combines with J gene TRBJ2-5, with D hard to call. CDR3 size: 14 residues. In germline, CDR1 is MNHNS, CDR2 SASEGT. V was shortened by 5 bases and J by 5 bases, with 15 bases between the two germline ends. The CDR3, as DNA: TGTGCCAGCAGTACCAGGACCGGTTTTGAGACCCAGTACTTC. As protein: CASSTRTGFETQYF.

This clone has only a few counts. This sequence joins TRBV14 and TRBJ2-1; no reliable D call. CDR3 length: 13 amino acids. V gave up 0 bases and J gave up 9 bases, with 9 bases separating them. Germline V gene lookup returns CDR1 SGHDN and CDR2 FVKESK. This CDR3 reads CASSQDRRSEQFF. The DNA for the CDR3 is TGTGCCAGCAGCCAAGATAGAAGGAGTGAGCAGTTCTTC.

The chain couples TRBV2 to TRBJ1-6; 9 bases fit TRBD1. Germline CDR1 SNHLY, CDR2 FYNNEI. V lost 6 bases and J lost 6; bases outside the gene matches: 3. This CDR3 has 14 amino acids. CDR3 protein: CASRGDRANSPLHF. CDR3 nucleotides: TGTGCCAGCAGGGGGGACAGGGCTAATTCACCCCTCCACTTT.

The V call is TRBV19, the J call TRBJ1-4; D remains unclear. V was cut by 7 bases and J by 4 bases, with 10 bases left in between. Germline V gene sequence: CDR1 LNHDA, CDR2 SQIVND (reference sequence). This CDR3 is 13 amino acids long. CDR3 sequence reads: CASTEQFNEKLFF. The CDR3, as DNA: TGTGCCAGTACGGAACAGTTTAATGAAAAACTGTTTTTT.

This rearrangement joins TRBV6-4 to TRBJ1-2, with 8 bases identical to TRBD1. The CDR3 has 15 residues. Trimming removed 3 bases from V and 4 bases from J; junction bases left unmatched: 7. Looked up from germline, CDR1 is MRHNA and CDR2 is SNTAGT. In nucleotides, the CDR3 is TGTGCCAGCAGTGAAGGCAGGGGGCGATCCTATGGCTACACCTTC. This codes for CASSEGRGRSYGYTF.

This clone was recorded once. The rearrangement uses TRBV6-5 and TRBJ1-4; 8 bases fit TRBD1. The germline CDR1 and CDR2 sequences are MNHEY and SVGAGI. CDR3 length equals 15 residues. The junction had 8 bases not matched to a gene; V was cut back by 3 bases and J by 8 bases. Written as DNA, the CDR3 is TGTGCCAGCAGTTATCAGACAGGGGTGGGCGAAAAACTGTTTTTT. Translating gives CASSYQTGVGEKLFF.

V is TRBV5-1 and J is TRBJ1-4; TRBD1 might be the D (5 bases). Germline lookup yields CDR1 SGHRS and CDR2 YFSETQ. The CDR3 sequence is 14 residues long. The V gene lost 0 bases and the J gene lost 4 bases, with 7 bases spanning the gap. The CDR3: CASSLVGGNEKLFF. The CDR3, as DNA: TGCGCCAGCAGCTTGGTGGGGGGTAATGAAAAACTGTTTTTT.

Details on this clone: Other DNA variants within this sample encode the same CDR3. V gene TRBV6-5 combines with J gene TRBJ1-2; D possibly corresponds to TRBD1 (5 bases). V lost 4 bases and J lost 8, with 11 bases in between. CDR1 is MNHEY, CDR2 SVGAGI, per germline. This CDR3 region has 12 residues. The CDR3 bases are TGTGCCAGCAGTTTTAGGGGTTACGGCTACACCTTC. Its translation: CASSFRGYGYTF.

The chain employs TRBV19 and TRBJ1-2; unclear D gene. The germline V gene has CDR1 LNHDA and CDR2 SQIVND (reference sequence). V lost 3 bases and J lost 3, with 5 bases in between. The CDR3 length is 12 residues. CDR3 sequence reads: CASSIADYGYTF. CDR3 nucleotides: TGTGCCAGTAGTATTGCCGACTATGGCTACACCTTC.

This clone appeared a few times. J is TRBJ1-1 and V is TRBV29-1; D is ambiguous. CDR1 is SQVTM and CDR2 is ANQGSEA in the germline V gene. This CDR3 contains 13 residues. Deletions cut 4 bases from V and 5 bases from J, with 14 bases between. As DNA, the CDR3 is TGCAGCGTTGCCCGTGGGGTAGGGACTGAAGCTTTCTTT. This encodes CSVARGVGTEAFF.

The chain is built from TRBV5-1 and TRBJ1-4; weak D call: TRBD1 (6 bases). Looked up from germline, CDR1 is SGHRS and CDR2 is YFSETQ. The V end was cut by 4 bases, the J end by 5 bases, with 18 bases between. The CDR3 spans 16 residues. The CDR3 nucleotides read TGCGCCAGCAGCCCGAACACAGGGACCCTCAATGAAAAACTGTTTTTT. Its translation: CASSPNTGTLNEKLFF. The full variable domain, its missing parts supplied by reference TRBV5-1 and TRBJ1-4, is KAGVTQTPRYLIKTRGQQVTLSCSPISGHRSVSWYQQTPGQGLQFLFEYFSETQRNKGNFPGRFSGRQFSNSRSEMNVSTLELGDSALYLCASSPNTGTLNEKLFFGSGTQLSVL.

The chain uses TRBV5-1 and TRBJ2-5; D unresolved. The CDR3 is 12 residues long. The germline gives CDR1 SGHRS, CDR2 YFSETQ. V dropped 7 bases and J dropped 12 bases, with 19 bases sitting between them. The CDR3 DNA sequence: TGCGCCAGCCCCTCCGGTCCTAGGGATAAGTACTTC. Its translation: CASPSGPRDKYF.

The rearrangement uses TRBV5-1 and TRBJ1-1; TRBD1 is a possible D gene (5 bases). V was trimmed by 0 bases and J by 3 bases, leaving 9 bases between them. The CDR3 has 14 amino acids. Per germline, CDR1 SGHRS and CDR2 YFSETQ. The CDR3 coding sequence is TGCGCCAGCAGCTTGGTGGGGGATGACACTGAAGCTTTCTTT. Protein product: CASSLVGDDTEAFF.

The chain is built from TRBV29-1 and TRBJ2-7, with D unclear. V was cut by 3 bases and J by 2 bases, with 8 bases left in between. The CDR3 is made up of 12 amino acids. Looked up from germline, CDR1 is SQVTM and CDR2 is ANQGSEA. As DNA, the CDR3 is TGCAGCGTTGAGGCAGTAACCTACGAGCAGTACTTC. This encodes CSVEAVTYEQYF.

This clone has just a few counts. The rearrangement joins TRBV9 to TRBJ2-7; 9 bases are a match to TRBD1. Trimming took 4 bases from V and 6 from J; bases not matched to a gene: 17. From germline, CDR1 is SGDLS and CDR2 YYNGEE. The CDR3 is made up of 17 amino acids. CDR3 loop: CASSRGALDRGTGEQYF. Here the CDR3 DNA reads TGTGCCAGCAGCCGCGGCGCCTTGGACAGGGGAACAGGCGAGCAGTACTTC.

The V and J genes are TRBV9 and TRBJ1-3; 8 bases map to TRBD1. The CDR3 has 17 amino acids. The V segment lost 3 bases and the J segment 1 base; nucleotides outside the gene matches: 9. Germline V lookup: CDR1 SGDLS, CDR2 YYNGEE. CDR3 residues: CASSAGQGRWSGNTIYF. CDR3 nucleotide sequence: TGTGCCAGCAGCGCCGGACAGGGAAGGTGGTCTGGAAACACCATATATTTT.

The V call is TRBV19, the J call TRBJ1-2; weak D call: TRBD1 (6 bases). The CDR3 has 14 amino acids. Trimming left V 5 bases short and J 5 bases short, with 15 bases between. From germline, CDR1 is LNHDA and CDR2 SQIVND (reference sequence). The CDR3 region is CASSPQGQTYGYTF. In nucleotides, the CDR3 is TGTGCCAGTAGTCCACAGGGACAAACTTATGGCTACACCTTC.

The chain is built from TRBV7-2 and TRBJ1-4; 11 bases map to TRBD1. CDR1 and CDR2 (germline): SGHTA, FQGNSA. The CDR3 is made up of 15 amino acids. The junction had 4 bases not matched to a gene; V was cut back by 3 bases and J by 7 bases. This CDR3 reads CASSLQGTGGEKLFF. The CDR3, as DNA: TGTGCCAGCAGCTTGCAGGGGACAGGGGGTGAAAAACTGTTTTTT.

Here the CDR3 DNA reads TGTGCCAGCAGCTCCCGTAACAATCGGGGAAAACTGTTTTTT. It translates to CASSSRNNRGKLFF. The chain has TRBV5-5 and TRBJ1-4; D is uncertain. The CDR3 totals 14 residues. Germline CDR1 is SGHKS and CDR2 is YYEKEE (reference sequence). Trimming took 3 bases from V and 10 from J, leaving 16 bases between them.

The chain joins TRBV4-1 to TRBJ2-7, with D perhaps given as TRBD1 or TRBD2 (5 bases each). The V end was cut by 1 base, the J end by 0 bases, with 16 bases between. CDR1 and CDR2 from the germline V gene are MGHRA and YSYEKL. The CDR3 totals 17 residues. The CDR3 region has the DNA TGCGCCAGCAGCCAAGCCTTTTACGGGACGGACTCCTACGAGCAGTACTTC. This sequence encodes CASSQAFYGTDSYEQYF.

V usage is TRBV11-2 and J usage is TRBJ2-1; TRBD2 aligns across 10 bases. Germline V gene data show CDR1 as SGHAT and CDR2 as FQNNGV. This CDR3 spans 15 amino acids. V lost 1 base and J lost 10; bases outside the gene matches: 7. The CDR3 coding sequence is TGTGCCAGCAGCTTAGGTAGCGGGGGGTCCTTGGAGCAGTTCTTC. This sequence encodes CASSLGSGGSLEQFF.

The CDR3 nucleotides are TGTGCCATCAGTGAGGGGACCTACACTGAAGCTTTCTTT. It yields the protein CAISEGTYTEAFF. The rearrangement uses TRBV10-3 and TRBJ1-1; D is perhaps TRBD1 (5 bases). The CDR3 totals 13 residues. The germline V and J ends were trimmed by 2 bases and 3 bases, with 7 bases remaining between them. Per germline, CDR1 ENHRY and CDR2 SYGVKD.

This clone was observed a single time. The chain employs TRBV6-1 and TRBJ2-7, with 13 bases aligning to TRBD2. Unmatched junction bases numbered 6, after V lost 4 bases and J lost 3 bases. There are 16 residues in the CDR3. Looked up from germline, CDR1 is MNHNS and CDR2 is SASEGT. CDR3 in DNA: TGTGCCAGCAGTGCCTTCAGGACTAGCGGGGGCTACGAGCAGTACTTC. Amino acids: CASSAFRTSGGYEQYF.

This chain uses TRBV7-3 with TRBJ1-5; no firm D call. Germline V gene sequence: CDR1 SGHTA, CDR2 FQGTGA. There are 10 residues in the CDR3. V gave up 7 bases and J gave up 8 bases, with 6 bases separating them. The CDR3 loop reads CASTVEPQHF. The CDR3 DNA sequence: TGTGCCAGCACCGTGGAGCCCCAGCATTTT.

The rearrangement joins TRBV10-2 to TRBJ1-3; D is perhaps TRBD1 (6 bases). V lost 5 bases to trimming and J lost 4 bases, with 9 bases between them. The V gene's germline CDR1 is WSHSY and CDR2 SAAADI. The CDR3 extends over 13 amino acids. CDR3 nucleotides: TGCGCCAGCAGTTCTCAGGGGGGAAACACCATATATTTT. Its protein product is CASSSQGGNTIYF.

The CDR3 region has the DNA TGTGCCAGCAGTACTGACTATGCCGGGGGCTACACAGATACGCAGTATTTT. It encodes CASSTDYAGGYTDTQYF. The chain combines TRBV7-9 with TRBJ2-3, with D perhaps given as TRBD1 or TRBD2 (6 bases each). Germline lookup yields CDR1 SEHNR and CDR2 FQNEAQ (reference sequence). Trimming removed 6 bases at V and 2 bases at J, with 21 bases between. The CDR3 is 17 amino acids.